This T cell receptor beta chain is drawn from a study of T-cell reconstitution after alpha-beta-depleted transplantation in children. The CDR3 runs to 14 residues. V gave up 2 bases and J gave up 7 bases, with 14 bases separating them. This clonotype occurred a few times. Unique molecular identifiers tagged the TCRbeta library. TCRdb itself ran the PCR reads through MiXCR, one entry per CDR3 protein. This sample has about 350,000 distinct CDR3 sequences, with 13% found just once. The clonotype was recovered from a human donor who donated a stem cell graft to a child with Fanconi anemia. The input for sequencing was PBMCs, taken from the stem cell graft. V usage is TRBV12-3 or TRBV12-4 and J usage is TRBJ1-1; a possible D gene is TRBD1 (6 bases). The CDR3 spells CASSLRGTRIEAFF. CDR3 DNA sequence: TGTGCCAGCAGTTTAAGAGGGACACGGATTGAAGCTTTCTTT.